The 14 T cell receptor beta chains below come from one sample, sequenced in a study of chemoradiotherapy in HPV16-positive cancers. Only in-frame clones appear in the TCRdb table, and some are missing; sequencing was by immunoSEQ multiplex PCR. Found here are about 1,500 clones, roughly 72% of them singletons; the top ten hold around a fifth. The sequences come from tumor tissue, collected from a patient who underwent chemoradiotherapy. Every receptor here comes from a human donor with HPV-associated anogenital cancer.

This clone is labeled large. The chain joins TRBV4-3 to TRBJ1-2, with D possibly matching TRBD1 (6 bases). V lost 3 bases, J lost 2 bases, and 13 bases lay in between. This CDR3 has 15 amino acids. Germline assignment: CDR1 LGHNA and CDR2 YSLEER. CDR3 protein: CASSQDPTGNYGYTF. The CDR3 nucleotides read TGCGCCAGCAGCCAGGACCCTACAGGGAACTATGGCTACACCTTC.

The chain carries TRBV6-4 and TRBJ2-2; perhaps TRBD1 as D (5 bases). The CDR3 consists of 17 residues. V dropped 6 bases and J dropped 0 bases, with 17 bases sitting between them. CDR1 is MRHNA and CDR2 is SNTAGT in the germline V gene. CDR3 residues: CASSPPKGLANTGELFF. For the CDR3, the DNA is TGTGCCAGCAGCCCCCCAAAGGGGTTGGCGAACACCGGGGAGCTGTTTTTT.

The rearrangement links TRBV7-2 to TRBJ2-3; TRBD2 agrees at 8 bases. V trimming: 0 bases; J trimming: 1 base; junction bases outside the gene matches: 9. There are 18 residues in the CDR3. The V gene's germline CDR1 is SGHTA and CDR2 FQGNSA. Here the CDR3 reads CASSLATGGVVGTDTQYF. CDR3 bases: TGTGCCAGCAGCTTAGCCACCGGGGGGGTAGTGGGCACAGATACGCAGTATTTT.

Points on this clone: Given a far larger clone just one base away, this is likely a sequencing read error. The chain uses TRBV6-1 and TRBJ1-5; TRBD1 matches at 8 bases. This CDR3 is built from 17 residues. Germline V gene sequence: CDR1 MNHNS, CDR2 SASEGT. The CDR3 here is CASSEWGIRGPGQSQHF. CDR3 in DNA: TGTGCCAGCAGTGAATGGGGTATCAGGGGGCCAGGTCAGTCCCAGCATTTT.

The chain employs TRBV6-5 and TRBJ2-7; no reliable D call. V lost 8 bases and J 4 bases, leaving 21 bases between the germline ends. Germline V gene data show CDR1 as MNHEY and CDR2 as SVGAGI. The CDR3 is 15 residues long. The CDR3 spells CASQQDRAQLYEQYF. The CDR3 nucleotides are TGTGCCAGCCAGCAGGACCGGGCCCAACTTTACGAGCAGTACTTC.

This CDR3 is CASSLPTRGGSYNSPLHF. In DNA, the CDR3 is TGTGCCAGCAGCTTACCGACGAGGGGGGGATCCTATAATTCACCCCTCCACTTT. The V gene is TRBV5-8, the J gene TRBJ1-6, with D possibly TRBD1 on 6 matching bases. The V end was cut by 2 bases, the J end by 1 base, with 16 bases between. The CDR3 extends over 18 amino acids. The germline gives CDR1 SGHTS, CDR2 YDEGEE.

This chain links TRBV6-1 with TRBJ2-5; 7 positions agree with TRBD1. The J call is doubtful: the DNA matches TRBJ2-7 better. Germline V gives CDR1 MNHNS, CDR2 SASEGT. The CDR3 runs 15 residues. The CDR3 loop reads CASSTGQILSYEQYF. The CDR3, as DNA: TGTGCCAGCAGCACGGGACAGATCCTCTCCTACGAGCAGTACTTC.

The gene calls are TRBV27 and TRBJ1-2; 7 bases are shared with TRBD1. Looked up from germline, CDR1 is MNHEY and CDR2 is SMNVEV (reference sequence). The trim removed 3 bases at V and 8 bases at J, leaving 9 bases unmatched. The CDR3 is 14 residues long. The CDR3 spells CASSFSDRVAGYTF. In nucleotides, the CDR3 is TGTGCCAGCAGTTTTTCCGACAGGGTAGCCGGCTACACCTTC.

This clone turned up a few times. The gene calls are TRBV11-2 and TRBJ2-1; 12 bases fit TRBD2. Germline values: CDR1 SGHAT, CDR2 FQNNGV. The V and J ends lost 3 bases and 9 bases, in that order; junction bases with no gene match: 3. The CDR3 has 14 amino acids. CDR3 amino acids: CASSFLAGGPEQFF. The CDR3 DNA sequence: TGTGCCAGCAGCTTCCTAGCGGGAGGGCCTGAGCAGTTCTTC.

About this clone: A read error is likely here: a far larger clone is one base away. This chain links TRBV6-5 with TRBJ2-7, with 9 bases that match TRBD2. The CDR3 length is 13 residues. CDR1 MNHEY and CDR2 SVGAGI come from the germline V gene. V shed 8 bases and J 3 bases; nucleotides not matched to a gene: 5. CDR3: CASRTSEVYEQYF. The CDR3 coding sequence is TGTGCCAGCCGGACTAGCGAGGTCTACGAGCAGTACTTC.

This clone was picked up one time. Other nucleotide sequences from this sample produce the same CDR3. The genes are TRBV5-1 and TRBJ2-5, with TRBD2 matching over 7 bases. Trimming removed 0 bases from V and 1 base from J; junction bases left unmatched: 6. There are 16 residues in the CDR3. Germline CDR1 and CDR2: SGHRS and YFSETQ. CDR3: CASSLESSGAQETQYF. Written as DNA, the CDR3 is TGCGCCAGCAGCTTGGAGTCTAGCGGAGCCCAAGAGACCCAGTACTTC.

The chain links TRBV29-1 to TRBJ2-7, with D perhaps TRBD1 (6 bases). Germline V lookup: CDR1 SQVTM, CDR2 ANQGSEA. Deletions cut 5 bases from V and 2 bases from J, with 7 bases between. CDR3 length: 11 residues. The CDR3 DNA sequence: TGCAGCGTTCGGGACACCTACGAGCAGTACTTC. Translation gives CSVRDTYEQYF.

V and J are TRBV7-9 and TRBJ2-7; perhaps TRBD2 as D (5 bases). The CDR3 loop spans 16 amino acids. Trimming stripped 1 base from V and 2 bases from J, with 15 bases between. Germline-derived CDR1 and CDR2 are SEHNR and FQNEAQ (reference sequence). The CDR3 DNA follows: TGTGCCAGCAGCTTAGAAGTGTCGGAGCGGCCCTACGAGCAGTACTTC. This gives the protein CASSLEVSERPYEQYF.

The chain links TRBV4-2 to TRBJ1-1, with D maybe TRBD1 (6 bases). Trimming removed 5 bases from V and 5 bases from J, with 27 bases in between. CDR3 length: 18 amino acids. Germline CDR1 LGHNA, CDR2 YNFKEQ. In DNA form, the CDR3 reads TGTGCCAGCAGCTTGCCGGCAAGGGGGAGGGGAGTGACGACTGAAGCTTTCTTT. Translated, it gives CASSLPARGRGVTTEAFF.